A single sample is the source of the 21 T cell receptor beta chains below, sequenced in a study of long-term antiretroviral therapy in people with HIV. Run at survey level, the immunoSEQ assay was version v3.0. Libraries were prepared by immunoSEQ multiplex PCR; TCRdb keeps only in-frame clonotypes and omits some of them. The table lists more than 15,000 clones, about 94% of them singletons. The material sequenced was unsorted PBMCs, taken 6.4 years after starting antiretroviral therapy. All receptors derive from a woman aged 50 to 60 with HIV.

This chain connects TRBV6-1 to TRBJ2-1; D is unclear. V lost 1 base, J lost 4 bases, and 5 bases lay in between. CDR1 and CDR2 (germline): MNHNS, SASEGT. The CDR3 totals 13 residues. The CDR3: CASSEGPYNEQFF. DNA of the CDR3: TGTGCCAGCAGTGAAGGCCCTTACAATGAGCAGTTCTTC.

The genes are TRBV7-2 and TRBJ2-2, with 13 bases matching TRBD2. V shed 5 bases, J shed 4 bases, and the junction held 4 bases outside the gene matches. Germline lookup yields CDR1 SGHTA and CDR2 FQGNSA. There are 16 residues in the CDR3. The CDR3 DNA reads TGTGCCAGCAGCCCCGGACTAGCGGGAGTCACCGGGGAGCTGTTTTTT. Amino acids: CASSPGLAGVTGELFF.

The genes are TRBV4-1 and TRBJ2-3; D is undetermined. Germline lookup yields CDR1 MGHRA and CDR2 YSYEKL. With 0 bases removed from V and 0 bases from J, the gap between germline ends came to 7 bases. The CDR3 is 15 residues long. The CDR3 region is CASSQDYRSTDTQYF. The CDR3, as DNA: TGCGCCAGCAGCCAAGATTATCGGAGCACAGATACGCAGTATTTT.

V gene TRBV9 combines with J gene TRBJ2-6; D gene ambiguous. Germline lookup yields CDR1 SGDLS and CDR2 YYNGEE. This CDR3 comprises 15 residues. Trimming took off 3 bases at V and 4 bases at J, with 11 bases between the two ends. The chain's CDR3 is CASSASVVGANVLTF. As DNA, the CDR3 is TGTGCCAGCAGCGCTTCGGTGGTGGGGGCCAACGTCCTGACTTTC.

This rearrangement joins TRBV16 to TRBJ1-1; 9 nucleotides agree with TRBD1. The germline CDR1 and CDR2 sequences are KGHSY and FQNENV. This CDR3 is built from 15 residues. With 5 bases clipped from V and 6 bases from J, the junction kept 10 bases outside the gene matches. The CDR3 coding sequence is TGTGCCAGCAGCACTCCCGGGACAGGGCCCTCTGAAGCTTTCTTT. Translation gives CASSTPGTGPSEAFF.

The chain employs TRBV7-8 and TRBJ2-7; no firm D call. Trimming took 2 bases from V and 2 from J, leaving 10 bases between them. Per the germline V gene, CDR1 is SGHVS and CDR2 is FQNEAQ. The CDR3 contains 14 residues. The CDR3 DNA sequence: TGTGCCAGCAGCTTAATAACTGGGGCCTACGAGCAGTACTTC. The encoded protein is CASSLITGAYEQYF.

The CDR3 sequence: CASSPGQGTGQPQHF. CDR3 bases: TGTGCCAGCAGCCCGGGACAGGGAACGGGACAGCCCCAGCATTTT. This sequence joins TRBV28 and TRBJ1-5; 9 bases fit TRBD1. J lost 7 bases, V lost 6 bases, and 10 bases had no gene match. There are 15 residues in the CDR3. CDR1 and CDR2 from the germline V gene are MDHEN and SYDVKM.

The chain carries TRBV13 and TRBJ1-2, with a possible D match to TRBD1 (6 bases). V dropped 4 bases and J dropped 0 bases, with 12 bases sitting between them. Per the germline V gene, CDR1 is PRHDT and CDR2 is FYEKMQ (reference sequence). The CDR3 length is 15 residues. For the CDR3, the DNA is TGTGCCAGCAGCTCCCGGACAGACGCTAACTATGGCTACACCTTC. Translation: CASSSRTDANYGYTF.

The chain links TRBV19 to TRBJ2-7; D assignment may be TRBD1 or TRBD2 (6 bases each). The germline V gene has CDR1 LNHDA and CDR2 SQIVND (reference sequence). V lost 5 bases and J lost 7, with 21 bases in between. The CDR3 covers 15 residues. The CDR3 nucleotides read TGTGCCAGTAGTTTTGGTGGTAGTGGGGGGCAAGAGCAGTACTTC. Translated: CASSFGGSGGQEQYF.

The chain carries TRBV5-1 and TRBJ2-5; 11 bases align to TRBD2. Trimming at V came to 4 bases and at J to 3 bases, leaving 2 bases not matched to a gene. The CDR3 runs 14 residues. In germline, CDR1 is SGHRS, CDR2 YFSETQ. This CDR3 is CASSPGLAEETQYF. In DNA, the CDR3 is TGCGCCAGCAGCCCGGGACTAGCGGAAGAGACCCAGTACTTC.

The chain has TRBV13 and TRBJ1-5; no clear D gene. V dropped 0 bases and J dropped 4 bases, with 4 bases sitting between them. The CDR3 covers 13 residues. Looked up from germline, CDR1 is PRHDT and CDR2 is FYEKMQ (reference sequence). The CDR3 sequence is CASSLGWNQPQHF. CDR3 bases: TGTGCCAGCAGCTTAGGATGGAATCAGCCCCAGCATTTT.

The V call is TRBV27, the J call TRBJ2-1; D remains ambiguous. The CDR3 length is 14 residues. Trimming stripped 6 bases from V and 6 bases from J, with 15 bases between. The V gene's germline CDR1 is MNHEY and CDR2 SMNVEV (reference sequence). The CDR3 DNA follows: TGTGCCAGCAGCACCTTGACGCGGTTCAATGAGCAGTTCTTC. Amino acids: CASSTLTRFNEQFF.

The J gene is TRBJ2-1, the V gene TRBV11-1, with D perhaps matching TRBD1 (6 bases). V was pared by 0 bases and J by 3 bases, with 9 bases between. The CDR3 covers 15 residues. CDR1 and CDR2 (germline): SGHAT, FQDESV (reference sequence). The CDR3 is CASSLAGTNYNEQFF. Here the CDR3 DNA reads TGTGCCAGCAGCTTAGCTGGGACAAACTACAATGAGCAGTTCTTC. Together with reference TRBV11-1 and TRBJ2-1, the CDR3 gives the full variable domain: EAEVAQSPRYKITEKSQAVAFWCDPISGHATLYWYRQILGQGPELLVQFQDESVVDDSQLPKDRFSAERLKGVDSTLKIQPAELGDSAMYLCASSLAGTNYNEQFFGPGTRLTVL.

This sequence joins TRBV7-9 and TRBJ1-2, with D perhaps TRBD1 (6 bases). Looked up from germline, CDR1 is SEHNR and CDR2 is FQNEAQ (reference sequence). Trimming stripped 2 bases from V and 2 bases from J, with 9 bases between. The CDR3 is 14 amino acids. The CDR3, as DNA: TGTGCCAGCAGCTTATCGGGGGCCAACTATGGCTACACCTTC. It yields the protein CASSLSGANYGYTF. The whole variable domain, remainder taken from reference TRBV7-9 and TRBJ1-2, is DTGVSQNPRHKITKRGQNVTFRCDPISEHNRLYWYRQTLGQGPEFLTYFQNEAQLEKSRLLSDRFSAERPKGSFSTLEIQRTEQGDSAMYLCASSLSGANYGYTFGSGTRLTVV.

The rearrangement uses TRBV6-5 and TRBJ1-1; TRBD1 might be the D (6 bases). This CDR3 region has 15 residues. Germline CDR1 is MNHEY and CDR2 is SVGAGI. Trimming pared 2 bases from V and 2 bases from J, leaving 12 bases between. CDR3: CASSYVQGFNTEAFF. CDR3 DNA: TGTGCCAGCAGTTACGTTCAGGGGTTTAACACTGAAGCTTTCTTT.

V is TRBV7-9 and J is TRBJ2-7, with D possibly TRBD1 on 7 matching bases. Trimming left V 3 bases short and J 6 bases short, with 15 bases between. This CDR3 is 14 amino acids long. Germline V gene sequence: CDR1 SEHNR, CDR2 FQNEAQ (reference sequence). DNA for the CDR3: TGTGCCAGCAGCTTCTCCGGGACAGCGGGCGAGCAGTACTTC. It yields the protein CASSFSGTAGEQYF.

The chain links TRBV27 to TRBJ2-7; 7 nucleotides agree with TRBD1. The germline V gene has CDR1 MNHEY and CDR2 SMNVEV (reference sequence). The CDR3 runs to 15 residues. J gave up 2 bases and V 6 bases, and 10 bases lay outside the gene matches. The CDR3 region has the DNA TGTGCCAGCAGCTCCACGGGGACAGTACCCTACGAGCAGTACTTC. It translates to CASSSTGTVPYEQYF.

This sequence joins TRBV27 and TRBJ2-7; D may correspond to TRBD1 or TRBD2 (7 bases each). Trimming took 6 bases from V and 6 from J, leaving 18 bases between them. The germline V gene encodes CDR1 MNHEY and CDR2 SMNVEV (reference sequence). CDR3 length: 14 residues. The CDR3 bases are TGTGCCAGCAGCTACAGGGCAGGGGGGGGCGAGCAGTACTTC. Residues: CASSYRAGGGEQYF.

J is TRBJ2-7 and V is TRBV9; D possibly corresponds to TRBD1 (5 bases). Germline CDR1 SGDLS, CDR2 YYNGEE. The V gene lost 0 bases and the J gene lost 0 bases, with 7 bases spanning the gap. CDR3 size: 14 residues. CDR3 sequence: CASSVEDISYEQYF. Here the CDR3 DNA reads TGTGCCAGCAGCGTAGAGGACATCTCCTACGAGCAGTACTTC.

The chain joins TRBV10-3 to TRBJ2-7; D ambiguous. This CDR3 spans 11 amino acids. The germline V gene encodes CDR1 ENHRY and CDR2 SYGVKD. Trimming took off 3 bases at V and 3 bases at J, with 3 bases between the two ends. CDR3 nucleotides: TGTGCCATCAGTGACAACTACGAGCAGTACTTC. Translated: CAISDNYEQYF.

The chain recombines TRBV27 with TRBJ1-2, with D hard to call. The CDR3 totals 13 residues. Germline CDR1 is MNHEY and CDR2 is SMNVEV (reference sequence). Trimming pared 0 bases from V and 2 bases from J, leaving 4 bases between. For the CDR3, the DNA is TGTGCCAGCAGTTTATCCGGGAACTATGGCTACACCTTC. As protein: CASSLSGNYGYTF.